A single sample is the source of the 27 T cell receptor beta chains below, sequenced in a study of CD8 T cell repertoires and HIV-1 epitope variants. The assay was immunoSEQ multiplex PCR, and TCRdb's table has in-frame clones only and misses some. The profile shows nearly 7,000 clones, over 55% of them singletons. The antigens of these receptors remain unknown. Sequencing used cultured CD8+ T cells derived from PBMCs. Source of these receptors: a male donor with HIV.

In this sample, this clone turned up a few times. Here the CDR3 DNA reads TGTGCCAGCAGTATCAGGACAGGCAATCAGCCCCAGCATTTT. Translating it yields CASSIRTGNQPQHF. V is TRBV28 and J is TRBJ1-5; maybe TRBD1 (6 bases). In germline, CDR1 is MDHEN, CDR2 SYDVKM. V lost 5 bases and J lost 2, with 10 bases in between. This CDR3 is 14 amino acids long. The variable domain in full, completed from reference TRBV28 and TRBJ1-5, reads DVKVTQSSRYLVKRTGEKVFLECVQDMDHENMFWYRQDPGLGLRLIYFSYDVKMKEKGDIPEGYSVSREKKERFSLILESASTNQTSMYLCASSIRTGNQPQHFGDGTRLSIL.

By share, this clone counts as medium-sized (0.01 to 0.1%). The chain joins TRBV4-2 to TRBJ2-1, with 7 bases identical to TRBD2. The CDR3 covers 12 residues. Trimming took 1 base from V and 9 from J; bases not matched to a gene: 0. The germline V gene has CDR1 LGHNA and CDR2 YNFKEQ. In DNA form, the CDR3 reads TGTGCCAGCAGCCAAGCGGGGGGTGAGCAGTTCTTC. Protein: CASSQAGGEQFF.

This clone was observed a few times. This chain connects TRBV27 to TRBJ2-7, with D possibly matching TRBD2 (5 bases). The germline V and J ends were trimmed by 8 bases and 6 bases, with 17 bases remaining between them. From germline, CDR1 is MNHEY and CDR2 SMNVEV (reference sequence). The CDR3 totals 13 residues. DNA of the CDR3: TGTGCCAGCGGTAACTGGCCTGCGGGCGAGCAGTACTTC. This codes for CASGNWPAGEQYF.

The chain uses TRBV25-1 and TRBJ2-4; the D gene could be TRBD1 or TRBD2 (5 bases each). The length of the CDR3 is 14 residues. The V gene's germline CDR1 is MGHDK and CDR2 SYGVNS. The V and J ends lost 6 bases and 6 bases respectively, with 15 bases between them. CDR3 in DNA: TGTGCCAGCAGGGAGGCCGGGCAGGGAAACATTCAGTACTTC. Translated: CASREAGQGNIQYF.

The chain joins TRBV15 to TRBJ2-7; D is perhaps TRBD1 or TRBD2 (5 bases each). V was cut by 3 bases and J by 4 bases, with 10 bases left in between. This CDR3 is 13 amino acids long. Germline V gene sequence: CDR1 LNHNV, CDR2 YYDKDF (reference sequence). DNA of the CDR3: TGTGCCACCAGCAGCCATGGGGGATACGAGCAGTACTTC. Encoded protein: CATSSHGGYEQYF.

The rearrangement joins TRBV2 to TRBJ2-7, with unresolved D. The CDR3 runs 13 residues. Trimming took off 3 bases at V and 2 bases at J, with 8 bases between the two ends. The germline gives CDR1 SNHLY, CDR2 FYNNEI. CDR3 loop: CASSDNGAYEQYF. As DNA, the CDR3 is TGTGCCAGCAGTGATAACGGTGCCTACGAGCAGTACTTC.

The CDR3 nucleotides read TGTGCCAGCAGCCCATGGGGCGGCGGGAGAAAAGTCGGGGAGCTGTTTTTT. It specifies CASSPWGGGRKVGELFF. The chain uses TRBV7-6 and TRBJ2-2; 7 bases line up with TRBD2. Trimming took 5 bases from V and 7 from J; bases not matched to a gene: 16. The CDR3 is 17 residues long. Germline V gene lookup returns CDR1 SGHVS and CDR2 FNYEAQ.

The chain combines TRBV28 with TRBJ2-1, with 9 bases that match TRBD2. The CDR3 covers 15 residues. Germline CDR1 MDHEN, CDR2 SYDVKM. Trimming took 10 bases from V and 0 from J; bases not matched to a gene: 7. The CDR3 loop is CATKREVSSYNEQFF. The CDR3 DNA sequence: TGTGCCACTAAGCGGGAGGTTAGCTCCTACAATGAGCAGTTCTTC.

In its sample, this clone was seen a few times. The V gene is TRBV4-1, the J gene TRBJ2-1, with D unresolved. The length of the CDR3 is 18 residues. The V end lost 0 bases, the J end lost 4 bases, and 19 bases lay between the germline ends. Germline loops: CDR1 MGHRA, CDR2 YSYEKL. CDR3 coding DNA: TGCGCCAGCAGCCAAGACTTTCCGACCGAAAGAATTTACAATGAGCAGTTCTTC. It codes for CASSQDFPTERIYNEQFF.

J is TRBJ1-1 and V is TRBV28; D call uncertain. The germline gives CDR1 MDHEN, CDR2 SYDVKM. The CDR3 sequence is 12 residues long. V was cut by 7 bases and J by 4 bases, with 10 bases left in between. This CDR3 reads CASTQWGTEAFF. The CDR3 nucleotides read TGTGCCAGCACCCAGTGGGGCACTGAAGCTTTCTTT.

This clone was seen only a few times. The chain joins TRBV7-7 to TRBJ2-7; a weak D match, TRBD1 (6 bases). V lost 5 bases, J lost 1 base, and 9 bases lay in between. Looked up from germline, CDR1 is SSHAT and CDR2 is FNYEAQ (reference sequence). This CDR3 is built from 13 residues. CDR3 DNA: TGTGCCAGCAGCCCGGACAGTTCCTACGAGCAGTACTTC. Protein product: CASSPDSSYEQYF. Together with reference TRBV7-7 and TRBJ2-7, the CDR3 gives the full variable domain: GAGVSQSPRYKVTKRGQDVTLRCDPISSHATLYWYQQALGQGPEFLTYFNYEAQPDKSGLPSDRFSAERPEGSISTLTIQRTEQRDSAMYRCASSPDSSYEQYFGPGTRLTVT.

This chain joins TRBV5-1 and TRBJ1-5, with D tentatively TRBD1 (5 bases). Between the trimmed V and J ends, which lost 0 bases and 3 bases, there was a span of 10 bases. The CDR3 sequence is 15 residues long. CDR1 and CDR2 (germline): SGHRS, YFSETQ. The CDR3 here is CASSLGGGVNQPQHF. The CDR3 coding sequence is TGCGCCAGCAGCTTGGGGGGAGGGGTCAATCAGCCCCAGCATTTT.

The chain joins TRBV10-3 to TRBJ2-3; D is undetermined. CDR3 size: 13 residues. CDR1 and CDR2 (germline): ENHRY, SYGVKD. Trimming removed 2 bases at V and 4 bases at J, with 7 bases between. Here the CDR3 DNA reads TGTGCCATCAGTGAGAGGGCCGCAGATACGCAGTATTTT. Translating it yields CAISERAADTQYF.

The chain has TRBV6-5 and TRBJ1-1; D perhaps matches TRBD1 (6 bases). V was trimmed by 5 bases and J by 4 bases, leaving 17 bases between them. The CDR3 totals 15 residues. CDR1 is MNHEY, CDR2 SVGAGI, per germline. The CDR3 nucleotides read TGTGCCAGCAGTCCGCTGGGGACATTCGGCACTGAAGCTTTCTTT. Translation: CASSPLGTFGTEAFF.

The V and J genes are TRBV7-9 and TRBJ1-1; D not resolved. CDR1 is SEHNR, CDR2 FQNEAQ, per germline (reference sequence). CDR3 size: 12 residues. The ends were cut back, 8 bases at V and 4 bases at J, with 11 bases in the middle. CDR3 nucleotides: TGTGCCAGCGCAAACTCAGGCACTGAAGCTTTCTTT. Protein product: CASANSGTEAFF.

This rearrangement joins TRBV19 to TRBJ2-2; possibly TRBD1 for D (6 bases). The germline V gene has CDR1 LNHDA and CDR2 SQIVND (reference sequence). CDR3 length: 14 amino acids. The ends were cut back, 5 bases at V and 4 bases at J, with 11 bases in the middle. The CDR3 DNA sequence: TGTGCCAGTAGTTCTACAGGGTTCACCGGGGAGCTGTTTTTT. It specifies CASSSTGFTGELFF.

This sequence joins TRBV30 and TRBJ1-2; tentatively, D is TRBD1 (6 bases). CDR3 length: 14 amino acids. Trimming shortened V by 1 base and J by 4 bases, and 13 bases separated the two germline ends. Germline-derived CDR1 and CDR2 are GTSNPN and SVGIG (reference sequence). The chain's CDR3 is CAWSATGALYGYTF. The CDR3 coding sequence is TGTGCCTGGAGTGCGACAGGAGCCCTCTATGGCTACACCTTC.

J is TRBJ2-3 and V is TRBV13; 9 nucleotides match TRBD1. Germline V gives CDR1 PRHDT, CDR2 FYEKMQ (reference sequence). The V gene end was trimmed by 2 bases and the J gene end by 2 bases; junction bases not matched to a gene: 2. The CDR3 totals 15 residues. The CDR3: CASSLRDRATDTQYF. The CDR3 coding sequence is TGTGCCAGCAGCTTAAGGGACAGGGCCACAGATACGCAGTATTTT. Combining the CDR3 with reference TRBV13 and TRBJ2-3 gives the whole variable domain AAGVIQSPRHLIKEKRETATLKCYPIPRHDTVYWYQQGPGQDPQFLISFYEKMQSDKGSIPDRFSAQQFSDYHSELNMSSLELGDSALYFCASSLRDRATDTQYFGPGTRLTVL.

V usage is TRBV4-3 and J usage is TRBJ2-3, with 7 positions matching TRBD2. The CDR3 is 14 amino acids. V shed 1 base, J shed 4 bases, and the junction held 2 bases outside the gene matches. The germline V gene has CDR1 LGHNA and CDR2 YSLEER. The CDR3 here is CASSQGRGADTQYF. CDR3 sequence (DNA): TGCGCCAGCAGCCAAGGACGGGGGGCAGATACGCAGTATTTT.

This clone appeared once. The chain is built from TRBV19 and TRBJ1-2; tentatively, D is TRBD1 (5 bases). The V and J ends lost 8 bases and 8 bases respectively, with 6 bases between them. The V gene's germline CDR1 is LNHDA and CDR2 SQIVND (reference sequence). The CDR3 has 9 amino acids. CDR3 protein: CASGGGYTF. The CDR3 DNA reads TGTGCCAGTGGGGGAGGCTACACCTTC.

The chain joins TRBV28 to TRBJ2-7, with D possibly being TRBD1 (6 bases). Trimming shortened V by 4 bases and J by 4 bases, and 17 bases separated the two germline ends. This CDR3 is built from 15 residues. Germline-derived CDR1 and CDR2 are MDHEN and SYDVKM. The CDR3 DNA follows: TGTGCCAGCAGTTCTGTAGGGGGTAGACTTTACGAGCAGTACTTC. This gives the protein CASSSVGGRLYEQYF. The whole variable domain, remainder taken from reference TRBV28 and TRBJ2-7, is DVKVTQSSRYLVKRTGEKVFLECVQDMDHENMFWYRQDPGLGLRLIYFSYDVKMKEKGDIPEGYSVSREKKERFSLILESASTNQTSMYLCASSSVGGRLYEQYFGPGTRLTVT.

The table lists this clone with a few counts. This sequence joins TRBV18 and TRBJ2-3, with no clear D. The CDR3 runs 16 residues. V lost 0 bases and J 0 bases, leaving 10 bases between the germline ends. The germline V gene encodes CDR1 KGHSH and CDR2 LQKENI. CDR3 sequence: CASSPPGSPSTDTQYF. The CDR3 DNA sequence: TGTGCCAGCTCACCACCCGGGTCACCCAGCACAGATACGCAGTATTTT.

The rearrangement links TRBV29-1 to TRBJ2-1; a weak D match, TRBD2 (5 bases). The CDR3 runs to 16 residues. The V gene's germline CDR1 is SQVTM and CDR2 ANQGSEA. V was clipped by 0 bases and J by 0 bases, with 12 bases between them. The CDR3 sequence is CSVEEGRADSYNEQFF. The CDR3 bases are TGCAGCGTTGAAGAGGGGAGAGCGGACTCCTACAATGAGCAGTTCTTC.

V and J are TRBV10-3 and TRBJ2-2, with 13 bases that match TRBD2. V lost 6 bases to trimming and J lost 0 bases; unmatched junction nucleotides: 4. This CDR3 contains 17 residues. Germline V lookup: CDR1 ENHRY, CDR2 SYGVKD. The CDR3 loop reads CAISTTSGGPNTGELFF. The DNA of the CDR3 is TGTGCCATCAGCACGACTAGCGGGGGGCCGAACACCGGGGAGCTGTTTTTT.

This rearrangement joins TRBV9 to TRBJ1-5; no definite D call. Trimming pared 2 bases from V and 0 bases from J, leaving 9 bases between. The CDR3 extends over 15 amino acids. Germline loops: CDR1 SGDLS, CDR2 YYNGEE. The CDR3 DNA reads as TGTGCCAGCAGCGTCTATGAAAGTAGCAATCAGCCCCAGCATTTT. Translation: CASSVYESSNQPQHF.

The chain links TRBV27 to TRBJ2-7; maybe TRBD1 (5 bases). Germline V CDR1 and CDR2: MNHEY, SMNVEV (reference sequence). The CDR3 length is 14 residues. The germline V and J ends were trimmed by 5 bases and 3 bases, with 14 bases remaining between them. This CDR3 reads CASSPQGGGYEQYF. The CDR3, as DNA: TGTGCCAGCAGTCCTCAGGGTGGCGGCTACGAGCAGTACTTC.

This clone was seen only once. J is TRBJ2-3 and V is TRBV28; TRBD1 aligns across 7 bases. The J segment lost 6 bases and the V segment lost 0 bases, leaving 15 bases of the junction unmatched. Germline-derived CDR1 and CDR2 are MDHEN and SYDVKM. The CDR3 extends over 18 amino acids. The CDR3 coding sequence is TGTGCCAGCAGTTTATGGGTGGCGAGGGGGCCCTCCCCCGATACGCAGTATTTT. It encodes CASSLWVARGPSPDTQYF.